The 28 T cell receptor beta chains in this list originate from one sample, sequenced in a study of OX40 agonist ivuxolimab in advanced cancers. The table came from immunoSEQ multiplex PCR; TCRdb's copy has only in-frame clones and leaves some out. The profile covers about 19,000 clones, with roughly 70% appearing a single time and 25% to 35% taken by the ten largest. The source material was CD4+ or CD8+ T cells sorted from blood, sampled in a trial of the OX40 agonist ivuxolimab. These receptors came from an adult with an advanced solid tumor such as melanoma, head and neck, liver or kidney cancer.

This chain connects TRBV6-5 to TRBJ1-4; D gene ambiguous. The germline V and J ends were trimmed by 2 bases and 2 bases, with 9 bases remaining between them. The CDR3 sequence is 15 residues long. CDR1 is MNHEY, CDR2 SVGAGI, per germline. CDR3 nucleotide sequence: TGTGCCAGCAGTTACGTGGGCGCCACTAATGAAAAACTGTTTTTT. Its translation: CASSYVGATNEKLFF.

The chain recombines TRBV7-8 with TRBJ1-4; D unresolved. This CDR3 is built from 14 residues. CDR1 is SGHVS, CDR2 FQNEAQ, per germline. V lost 5 bases to trimming and J lost 4 bases, with 11 bases between them. CDR3: CASSDRTDNEKLFF. DNA of the CDR3: TGTGCCAGCAGCGACCGGACTGATAATGAAAAACTGTTTTTT. Together with reference TRBV7-8 and TRBJ1-4, the CDR3 gives the full variable domain: GAGVSQSPRYKVAKRGQDVALRCDPISGHVSLFWYQQALGQGPEFLTYFQNEAQLDKSGLPSDRFFAERPEGSVSTLKIQRTQQEDSAVYLCASSDRTDNEKLFFGSGTQLSVL.

The chain couples TRBV6-5 to TRBJ1-1; D gene unclear. Germline-derived CDR1 and CDR2 are MNHEY and SVGAGI. V was pared by 6 bases and J by 6 bases, with 8 bases between. The CDR3 runs 11 residues. The chain's CDR3 is CASSPPAEAFF. Here the CDR3 DNA reads TGTGCCAGCAGCCCCCCCGCTGAAGCTTTCTTT.

The chain has TRBV6-5 and TRBJ2-7; D is undetermined. Germline values: CDR1 MNHEY, CDR2 SVGAGI. Trimming took 0 bases from V and 0 from J, leaving 12 bases between them. The CDR3 sequence is 16 residues long. Here the CDR3 reads CASSYSLDGLSYEQYF. The CDR3 DNA sequence: TGTGCCAGCAGTTACTCGCTGGACGGGCTCTCCTACGAGCAGTACTTC.

This chain uses TRBV10-3 with TRBJ1-5; no clear D. Germline CDR1 is ENHRY and CDR2 is SYGVKD. V was pared by 6 bases and J by 0 bases, with 9 bases between. This CDR3 is 14 amino acids long. CDR3 nucleotide sequence: TGTGCCATCAGCCCGACCGTTAGCAATCAGCCCCAGCATTTT. As protein: CAISPTVSNQPQHF.

This clone was detected a few times. The V and J genes are TRBV10-1 and TRBJ2-1; a possible D gene is TRBD1 (6 bases). There are 11 residues in the CDR3. The V gene lost 3 bases and the J gene lost 14 bases, with 11 bases spanning the gap. From germline, CDR1 is WNHNN and CDR2 SYGVQD (reference sequence). CDR3 DNA: TGCGCCAGCAGTGAAGGACAGTGGAAGTTCTTC. Translated, it gives CASSEGQWKFF.

This chain connects TRBV6-5 to TRBJ1-1; D is possibly TRBD1 (5 bases). CDR1 MNHEY and CDR2 SVGAGI come from the germline V gene. Trimming shortened V by 2 bases and J by 6 bases, and 13 bases separated the two germline ends. The CDR3 length is 14 residues. In DNA form, the CDR3 reads TGTGCCAGCAGTTACACCGACCAGGGTGCTGAAGCTTTCTTT. Its protein is CASSYTDQGAEAFF.

The J gene is TRBJ2-7, the V gene TRBV7-9; 9 bases agree with TRBD1. The V gene's germline CDR1 is SEHNR and CDR2 FQNEAQ (reference sequence). V lost 5 bases, J lost 0 bases, and 5 bases stayed unmatched. The CDR3 consists of 15 residues. CDR3 in DNA: TGTGCCAGCAGCAACCGGGACAGGGTCTCCTACGAGCAGTACTTC. It translates to CASSNRDRVSYEQYF.

Only a few counts were recorded for this clone. The V and J genes are TRBV9 and TRBJ1-1; D not resolved. The CDR3 has 14 amino acids. CDR1 SGDLS and CDR2 YYNGEE come from the germline V gene. With 3 bases removed from V and 4 bases from J, the gap between germline ends came to 13 bases. The CDR3, as DNA: TGTGCCAGCAGCGACGCTATTTTGGGCACTGAAGCTTTCTTT. Amino acids: CASSDAILGTEAFF.

The chain carries TRBV19 and TRBJ2-2, with D perhaps TRBD1 or TRBD2 (7 bases each). CDR1 and CDR2 from the germline V gene are LNHDA and SQIVND (reference sequence). V lost 5 bases to trimming and J lost 5 bases, with 18 bases between them. This CDR3 has 16 amino acids. The CDR3 is CASSPLGEGATGELFF. The CDR3 DNA follows: TGTGCCAGTAGTCCCCTCGGGGAGGGGGCGACCGGGGAGCTGTTTTTT.

This clone was seen a single time. The V gene is TRBV11-2, the J gene TRBJ1-1; 7 bases map to TRBD1. The CDR3 contains 11 residues. CDR1 and CDR2 (germline): SGHAT, FQNNGV. V was pared by 5 bases and J by 8 bases, with 2 bases of the junction left unmatched. The CDR3 bases are TGTGCCAGCAGCGCAGGGGGGGAAGCTTTCTTT. Translation: CASSAGGEAFF.

This clone was recorded many times. The genes are TRBV10-2 and TRBJ1-1, with D unresolved. The CDR3 is 12 residues long. Germline lookup yields CDR1 WSHSY and CDR2 SAAADI. V lost 2 bases to trimming and J lost 11 bases, with 12 bases between them. The CDR3 coding sequence is TGCGCCAGCAGTGAGCCATACCATGCGGCTTTCTTT. It is translated as CASSEPYHAAFF.

This clone counts as medium-sized. J is TRBJ1-2 and V is TRBV6-4; 9 bases are a match to TRBD1. V dropped 0 bases and J dropped 8; count of bases not matched to a gene: 1. The V gene's germline CDR1 is MRHNA and CDR2 SNTAGT. There are 13 residues in the CDR3. The CDR3: CASSDSTGGGYTF. The CDR3 DNA follows: TGTGCCAGCAGTGACTCAACAGGGGGCGGCTACACCTTC.

The chain has TRBV9 and TRBJ2-1, with 11 bases lining up with TRBD2. V was clipped by 3 bases and J by 1 base; unmatched bases: 6. Germline V gene data show CDR1 as SGDLS and CDR2 as YYNGEE. This CDR3 is 17 amino acids long. CDR3 sequence: CASSGSIAGGSYNEQFF. CDR3 coding DNA: TGTGCCAGCAGCGGCAGCATAGCGGGGGGGTCCTACAATGAGCAGTTCTTC.

This clone was seen a few times. The chain carries TRBV7-9 and TRBJ1-1; possibly TRBD1 for D (5 bases). V lost 8 bases and J lost 4, with 14 bases in between. Germline V gene sequence: CDR1 SEHNR, CDR2 FQNEAQ (reference sequence). CDR3 length: 13 amino acids. The CDR3 DNA is TGTGCCAGCCACCCCAGTGGGGGCACTGAAGCTTTCTTT. It yields the protein CASHPSGGTEAFF.

The V call is TRBV9, the J call TRBJ2-2; D is perhaps TRBD2 (5 bases). The CDR3 loop spans 13 amino acids. The V and J ends lost 1 base and 7 bases respectively, with 8 bases between them. Germline CDR1 SGDLS, CDR2 YYNGEE. The CDR3 protein is CASSVPRGGELFF. Here the CDR3 DNA reads TGTGCCAGCAGCGTACCCCGGGGCGGGGAGCTGTTTTTT.

This sequence joins TRBV4-3 and TRBJ1-1; the D is unclear. The ends were cut back, 0 bases at V and 8 bases at J, with 22 bases in the middle. Germline CDR1 LGHNA, CDR2 YSLEER. The CDR3 is made up of 17 amino acids. CDR3 coding DNA: TGCGCCAGCAGCCAAGATCTAATCGGCATCTCCTACGCGGAAGCTTTCTTT. Amino acids: CASSQDLIGISYAEAFF.

This chain connects TRBV5-4 to TRBJ2-3; D perhaps matches TRBD2 (5 bases). The CDR3 runs to 14 residues. V dropped 4 bases and J dropped 5 bases, with 14 bases sitting between them. Germline values: CDR1 SGHNT, CDR2 YYREEE (reference sequence). The CDR3 DNA is TGTGCCAGCAGCCTCGGCCCGGACTTAGATACGCAGTATTTT. This gives the protein CASSLGPDLDTQYF.

The chain couples TRBV4-1 to TRBJ2-2; 9 positions agree with TRBD1. This CDR3 has 16 amino acids. CDR1 is MGHRA and CDR2 is YSYEKL in the germline V gene. J was trimmed by 6 bases and V by 3 bases; bases with no gene match: 8. This chain's CDR3 is CASSHQQGASAGELFF. CDR3 bases: TGCGCCAGCAGCCACCAACAGGGGGCTAGCGCCGGGGAGCTGTTTTTT.

This clone turned up a few times. The V gene is TRBV7-9, the J gene TRBJ2-7, with D possibly TRBD2 on 6 matching bases. This CDR3 comprises 14 residues. Trimming removed 3 bases from V and 2 bases from J, with 11 bases in between. The germline gives CDR1 SEHNR, CDR2 FQNEAQ (reference sequence). CDR3 sequence: CASSLAGSAYEQYF. The CDR3 DNA is TGTGCCAGCAGCTTGGCGGGATCTGCCTACGAGCAGTACTTC.

Relative to its sample, this clone is medium-sized. This chain connects TRBV7-9 to TRBJ2-1; the match to TRBD1 covers 7 bases. The CDR3 is 14 residues long. Trimming at V came to 5 bases and at J to 4 bases, leaving 5 bases not matched to a gene. In germline, CDR1 is SEHNR, CDR2 FQNEAQ (reference sequence). The CDR3 is CASSTSTGYNEQFF. CDR3 coding DNA: TGTGCCAGCAGCACATCGACAGGGTACAATGAGCAGTTCTTC.

This clone showed up just a few times. This chain connects TRBV6-5 to TRBJ1-1; D is unclear. Trimming took 7 bases from V and 7 from J, leaving 7 bases between them. This CDR3 contains 10 residues. Germline values: CDR1 MNHEY, CDR2 SVGAGI. Here the CDR3 reads CASMGFEAFF. As DNA, the CDR3 is TGTGCCAGCATGGGGTTTGAAGCTTTCTTT.

The count of this clone is one. The chain uses TRBV9 and TRBJ2-1; possibly TRBD1 or TRBD2 for D (6 bases each). Germline CDR1 and CDR2: SGDLS and YYNGEE. V was trimmed by 6 bases and J by 6 bases, leaving 13 bases between them. The CDR3 is 13 amino acids. The CDR3 here is CASNLGGGNEQFF. DNA for the CDR3: TGTGCCAGCAATCTAGGGGGAGGCAATGAGCAGTTCTTC.

This chain links TRBV10-3 with TRBJ2-5; TRBD1 agrees at 9 bases. V lost 6 bases to trimming and J lost 4 bases; unmatched junction nucleotides: 9. CDR1 and CDR2 from the germline V gene are ENHRY and SYGVKD. There are 15 residues in the CDR3. The CDR3 sequence: CAISLTDRGGETQYF. CDR3 in DNA: TGTGCCATCAGCCTCACCGACAGGGGGGGAGAGACCCAGTACTTC.

This clone has a single count. This chain uses TRBV7-9 with TRBJ2-1; 9 nucleotides agree with TRBD1. CDR1 SEHNR and CDR2 FQNEAQ come from the germline V gene (reference sequence). This CDR3 contains 16 residues. The junction had 9 bases not matched to a gene; V was cut back by 5 bases and J by 4 bases. The CDR3 here is CASSQLTGGLYNEQFF. The CDR3 nucleotides read TGTGCCAGCAGCCAACTCACAGGGGGCCTTTACAATGAGCAGTTCTTC. Based on the CDR3 plus reference TRBV7-9 and TRBJ2-1, the full variable domain is DTGVSQNPRHKITKRGQNVTFRCDPISEHNRLYWYRQTLGQGPEFLTYFQNEAQLEKSRLLSDRFSAERPKGSFSTLEIQRTEQGDSAMYLCASSQLTGGLYNEQFFGPGTRLTVL.

The chain recombines TRBV7-9 with TRBJ1-1; no clear D. This CDR3 spans 14 amino acids. Trimming removed 0 bases at V and 0 bases at J, with 5 bases between. Per germline, CDR1 SEHNR and CDR2 FQNEAQ (reference sequence). The CDR3 here is CASSLADLNTEAFF. The DNA for the CDR3 is TGTGCCAGCAGCTTAGCGGACCTGAACACTGAAGCTTTCTTT.

This clone was seen only once. The chain employs TRBV9 and TRBJ1-1, with 10 bases identical to TRBD1. Germline CDR1 SGDLS, CDR2 YYNGEE. The V segment lost 8 bases and the J segment 5 bases; nucleotides outside the gene matches: 6. The CDR3 consists of 13 residues. CDR3 loop: CASRQGAGTEAFF. The CDR3 coding sequence is TGTGCCAGTAGACAGGGGGCAGGGACTGAAGCTTTCTTT. Looking up the rest from reference TRBV9 and TRBJ1-1 gives the full variable domain: DSGVTQTPKHLITATGQRVTLRCSPRSGDLSVYWYQQSLDQGLQFLIQYYNGEERAKGNILERFSAQQFPDLHSELNLSSLELGDSALYFCASRQGAGTEAFFGQGTRLTVV.

V gene TRBV5-4 combines with J gene TRBJ2-3; D might be TRBD2 (5 bases). Looked up from germline, CDR1 is SGHNT and CDR2 is YYREEE (reference sequence). V lost 0 bases to trimming and J lost 2 bases, with 10 bases between them. This CDR3 region has 15 residues. The chain's CDR3 is CASSLGWEITDTQYF. The CDR3 nucleotides read TGTGCCAGCAGCTTGGGGTGGGAGATCACAGATACGCAGTATTTT. Filled out from reference TRBV5-4 and TRBJ2-3, the complete variable domain reads ETGVTQSPTHLIKTRGQQVTLRCSSQSGHNTVSWYQQALGQGPQFIFQYYREEENGRGNFPPRFSGLQFPNYSSELNVNALELDDSALYLCASSLGWEITDTQYFGPGTRLTVL.